This record covers a single T cell receptor beta chain. Germline CDR1 reads MGHDK; CDR2 reads SYGVNS. Trimming took 2 bases from V and 4 from J, leaving 9 bases between them. The CDR3 length is 13 residues. Unique molecular identifiers featured in how the TCRbeta library was prepared. Each CDR3 protein gets one entry after TCRdb re-called the PCR reads with MiXCR. The repertoire includes some 490,000 distinct CDR3 sequences, under 15% of them detected once, and 5% to 6% sits in the top ten. These data belong to a study of T-cell reconstitution after alpha-beta-depleted transplantation in children. The chain is built from TRBV25-1 and TRBJ2-7; D is undetermined. The starting material was PBMCs from the stem cell graft donor, obtained from the stem cell graft. This TCR derives from a human donor who donated a stem cell graft to a child with combined immunodeficiency. The CDR3 here is CASSERIEYEQYF. The CDR3 DNA reads as TGTGCCAGCAGTGAACGAATAGAATACGAGCAGTACTTC.